These T cell receptor beta chains were read from a single sample in a study of beta chain features in type 1 diabetes. The method was immunoSEQ multiplex PCR; TCRdb's version includes in-frame clones alone and lacks a portion of them. The sample contains about 700,000 clones, around an eighth of which appear only once. The sample was naive CD4+ T cells from blood. The origin of the receptors is a man younger than 35 with type 1 diabetes. Both conserved end residues are part of each CDR3. Each record gives: D gene, J gene, clone size, V gene, CDR3 DNA, CDR3 protein. A D gene is named only where the DNA matches it firmly. Clone size appears in some rows only: once, few, many, or a class for an expanded clone.

D: -
J: TRBJ2-2
size: -
V: TRBV25-1
DNA: TGTGCCAGCAGTGGACAGGCAAGGACCGGGGAGCTGTTTTTT
CDR3: CASSGQARTGELFF

D: -
J: TRBJ1-2
size: few
V: TRBV28
DNA: TGTGCCAGCAGTTTCGACAGCCGGGGCTATGGCTACACCTTC
CDR3: CASSFDSRGYGYTF

D: TRBD1
J: TRBJ2-3
size: few
V: TRBV13
DNA: TGTGCCAGCAGCCCGACAGGGTTTAGCACAGATACGCAGTATTTT
CDR3: CASSPTGFSTDTQYF

D: TRBD1
J: TRBJ2-2
size: -
V: TRBV4-2
DNA: TGTGCCAGCAGCCCCGGGACAGGGATTCCCGGGGAGCTGTTTTTT
CDR3: CASSPGTGIPGELFF

D: TRBD1
J: TRBJ2-7
size: few
V: TRBV29-1
DNA: TGCAGCGTTGATGGGGTGACAGGGGACTCTGGAACCTACGAGCAGTACTTC
CDR3: CSVDGVTGDSGTYEQYF

D: -
J: TRBJ2-2
size: -
V: TRBV4-1
DNA: TGCGCCAGCAGTCAAGGAGAGGCAGGAGGAACCGGGGAGCTGTTTTTT
CDR3: CASSQGEAGGTGELFF

D: -
J: TRBJ1-3
size: few
V: TRBV4-2
DNA: TGTGCCAGCAGCCAAGAGGAGGGGAATGGAAACACCATATATTTT
CDR3: CASSQEEGNGNTIYF

D: -
J: TRBJ1-3
size: -
V: TRBV7-9
DNA: TGTGCCAGCAGCGTGACAGGCGATCCCGCTCCAAACACCATATATTTT
CDR3: CASSVTGDPAPNTIYF

D: -
J: TRBJ1-2
size: -
V: TRBV6-5
DNA: TGTGCCAGCAGTTACGCGGCAGGGCTTGCCTATGGCTACACCTTC
CDR3: CASSYAAGLAYGYTF

D: -
J: TRBJ2-5
size: few
V: TRBV7-9
DNA: TGTGCCAGCAGCTTAGGCGGAGCACAAGAGACCCAGTACTTC
CDR3: CASSLGGAQETQYF

D: TRBD1
J: TRBJ1-6
size: few
V: TRBV2
DNA: TGTGCCAGCAGTACACAGGGGGCGTCCTATAATTCACCCCTCCACTTT
CDR3: CASSTQGASYNSPLHF

D: -
J: TRBJ2-6
size: -
V: TRBV5-1
DNA: TGCGCCAGCAGCTTCTCGTCTGGGGCCAACGTCCTGACTTTC
CDR3: CASSFSSGANVLTF

D: TRBD1
J: TRBJ1-5
size: -
V: TRBV27
DNA: TGTGCCAGCAGGACAGGGTATTCGCCCCAGCATTTT
CDR3: CASRTGYSPQHF

D: -
J: TRBJ2-1
size: -
V: TRBV30
DNA: TGTGCCTGGACTGGAGGGAGCGCCTACAATGAGCAGTTCTTC
CDR3: CAWTGGSAYNEQFF

D: -
J: TRBJ1-6
size: few
V: TRBV28
DNA: TGTGCCTTGGGGGGGGATTTTAATTCACCCCTCCACTTT
CDR3: CALGGDFNSPLHF

D: -
J: TRBJ2-5
size: few
V: TRBV10-3
DNA: TGTGCCATCAGGGGTACTAGCCGGGACCCCAACCACCAAGAGACCCAGTACTTC
CDR3: CAIRGTSRDPNHQETQYF

D: -
J: TRBJ1-1
size: -
V: TRBV5-1
DNA: TGCGCCAGCAGCTTGGGCCTGAACACTGAAGCTTTCTTT
CDR3: CASSLGLNTEAFF

D: -
J: TRBJ2-7
size: few
V: TRBV18
DNA: TGTGCCAGCTCCCCAACAGTGCAGAGCTCCTACGAGCAGTACTTC
CDR3: CASSPTVQSSYEQYF

D: -
J: TRBJ1-1
size: -
V: TRBV25-1
DNA: TGTGCCAGCAGTGAATTCTCGAACACTGAAGCTTTCTTT
CDR3: CASSEFSNTEAFF

D: -
J: TRBJ1-1
size: -
V: TRBV10-3
DNA: TGTGCCATCAGAGAATTACAGGGCCGGGGGCTCCCTTCGAACACTGAAGCTTTCTTT
CDR3: CAIRELQGRGLPSNTEAFF

D: -
J: TRBJ2-7
size: few
V: TRBV12-2
DNA: TGTGCAAGTCGCTCCAGAGGACAGGGGAGCTACGAGCAGTACTTC
CDR3: CASRSRGQGSYEQYF

D: TRBD1
J: TRBJ1-2
size: -
V: TRBV29-1
DNA: TGCAGCGTTGAAGATAGAAGGGACAGGTATTTTGGCTACACCTTC
CDR3: CSVEDRRDRYFGYTF

D: -
J: TRBJ1-6
size: few
V: TRBV28
DNA: TGTGCCAGCACCGAACAGAATTCACCCCTCCACTTT
CDR3: CASTEQNSPLHF

D: -
J: TRBJ1-6
size: few
V: TRBV10-2
DNA: TGCGCCAGCAGTAGTAATTCACCCCTCCACTTT
CDR3: CASSSNSPLHF

D: -
J: TRBJ2-5
size: -
V: TRBV5-1
DNA: TGCGCCAGCAGCACGGGAGAGCGGCAAGAGACCCAGTACTTC
CDR3: CASSTGERQETQYF

D: -
J: TRBJ1-2
size: few
V: TRBV30
DNA: TGTGCCTGGGGGGAAGGCTATGGCTACACCTTC
CDR3: CAWGEGYGYTF

D: -
J: TRBJ1-2
size: -
V: TRBV5-1
DNA: TGCGCCAGCAGCTCCCTCGATAACTATGGCTACACCTTC
CDR3: CASSSLDNYGYTF

D: TRBD2
J: TRBJ2-7
size: few
V: TRBV7-2
DNA: TGTGCCAGCAGCAAAGGGAGGGATGCTTTCTTCGAGCAGTACTTC
CDR3: CASSKGRDAFFEQYF

D: -
J: TRBJ2-1
size: -
V: TRBV5-6
DNA: TGTGCCAGCAGCTTTCGCAGAGATGAGCAGTTCTTC
CDR3: CASSFRRDEQFF

D: TRBD1
J: TRBJ2-5
size: few
V: TRBV11-2
DNA: TGTGCCAGCAGCTTAGTCGGGACAGGGGTCGAGACCCAGTACTTC
CDR3: CASSLVGTGVETQYF

D: -
J: TRBJ2-2
size: -
V: TRBV5-1
DNA: TGCGCCAGCAGCCTTCGGGACACCCTCACCGGGGAGCTGTTTTTT
CDR3: CASSLRDTLTGELFF

D: -
J: TRBJ2-1
size: few
V: TRBV14
DNA: TGTGCCAGCAGCCAAGGGACAGACCCAAACCACAATGAGCAGTTCTTC
CDR3: CASSQGTDPNHNEQFF

D: TRBD1
J: TRBJ2-2
size: few
V: TRBV28
DNA: TGTGCCAGCAACATCGGGACAGGGAGGACCGGGGAGCTGTTTTTT
CDR3: CASNIGTGRTGELFF

D: -
J: TRBJ2-1
size: few
V: TRBV29-1
DNA: TGCAGCGGGGAAGCCGCCTCCTACAATGAGCAGTTCTTC
CDR3: CSGEAASYNEQFF

D: -
J: TRBJ2-3
size: few
V: TRBV19
DNA: TGTGCCAGTACCAACACAGATACGCAGTATTTT
CDR3: CASTNTDTQYF

D: -
J: TRBJ1-3
size: few
V: TRBV18
DNA: TGTGCCAGCTCACCGGTAGAAGACTCTGGAAACACCATATATTTT
CDR3: CASSPVEDSGNTIYF

D: TRBD1
J: TRBJ2-7
size: -
V: TRBV2
DNA: TGTGCCAGCAGGGGACAGGGACCCTACGAGCAGTACTTC
CDR3: CASRGQGPYEQYF

D: -
J: TRBJ1-1
size: few
V: TRBV18
DNA: TGTGCCAGCTCACCAGGGGAAGACACTGAAGCTTTCTTT
CDR3: CASSPGEDTEAFF

D: -
J: TRBJ1-1
size: -
V: TRBV5-1
DNA: TGCGCCAGCAGGGACGGAATGAACACTGAAGCTTTCTTT
CDR3: CASRDGMNTEAFF

D: -
J: TRBJ2-3
size: -
V: TRBV18
DNA: TGTGCCAGCTCACGAAATTCAGGGGCGTCTGAGCTTGGCACAGATACGCAGTATTTT
CDR3: CASSRNSGASELGTDTQYF

D: -
J: TRBJ2-7
size: -
V: TRBV11-2
DNA: TGTGCCAGCAGCTTAGATCTAGGCACCTACGAGCAGTACTTC
CDR3: CASSLDLGTYEQYF

D: -
J: TRBJ1-1
size: few
V: TRBV6-5
DNA: TGTGCCAGCAGTTACTCTACCTTGGTGGTGAACACTGAAGCTTTCTTT
CDR3: CASSYSTLVVNTEAFF

D: -
J: TRBJ1-2
size: few
V: TRBV7-9
DNA: TGTGCCAGCAGCTCGACAGAGAGCTATGGCTACACCTTC
CDR3: CASSSTESYGYTF